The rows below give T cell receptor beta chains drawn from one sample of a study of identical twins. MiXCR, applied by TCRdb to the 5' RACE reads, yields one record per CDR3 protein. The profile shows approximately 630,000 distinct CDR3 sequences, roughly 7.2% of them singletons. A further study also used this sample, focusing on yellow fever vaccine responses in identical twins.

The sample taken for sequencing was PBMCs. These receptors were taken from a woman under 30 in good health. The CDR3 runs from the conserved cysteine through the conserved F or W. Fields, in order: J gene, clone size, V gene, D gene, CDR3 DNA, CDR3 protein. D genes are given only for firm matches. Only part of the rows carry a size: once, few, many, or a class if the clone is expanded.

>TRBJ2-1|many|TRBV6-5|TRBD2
TGTGCCAGCAGTTACCTCGGGACTAGCGGGTTATACAATGAGCAGTTCTTC
CASSYLGTSGLYNEQFF
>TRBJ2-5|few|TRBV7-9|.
TGTGCCAGCAAGGGGCCTGGGGCGGCCCAAGAGACCCAGTACTTC
CASKGPGAAQETQYF
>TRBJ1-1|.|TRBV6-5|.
TGTGCCAGCAGTTACCCCCCGGGCACTGAAGCTTTCTTT
CASSYPPGTEAFF
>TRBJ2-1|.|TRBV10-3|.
TGTGCCATACAACAAAGCAGCCCAAACAATGAGCAGTTCTTC
CAIQQSSPNNEQFF
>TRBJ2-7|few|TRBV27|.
TGTGCCAGCAGTCAACAGGGTGATGAGCAGTACTTC
CASSQQGDEQYF
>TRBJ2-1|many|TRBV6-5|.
TGTGCCAGCAGTTCCGACAGACATCTGAGCTCCTACAATGAGCAGTTCTTC
CASSSDRHLSSYNEQFF
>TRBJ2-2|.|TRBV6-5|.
TGTGCCAGCAGTTACTCGCGGGGGCCCCAGGGCGGGGAGCTGTTTTTT
CASSYSRGPQGGELFF
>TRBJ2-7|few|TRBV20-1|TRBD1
TGCAGTGCGAGACCCGGGACAGGGGAATACGAGCAGTACTTC
CSARPGTGEYEQYF
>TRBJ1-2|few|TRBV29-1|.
TGCAGCGTTGAAGATCCACAGGGAAAGGCTGGCTACACCTTC
CSVEDPQGKAGYTF
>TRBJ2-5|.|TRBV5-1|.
TGCGCCAGCAGGCCGGACCCAGAGAGGGAGACCCAGTACTTC
CASRPDPERETQYF
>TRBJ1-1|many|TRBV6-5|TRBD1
TGTGCCAGCAGTTGGGGGACAGCCCTAGCTGAAGCTTTCTTT
CASSWGTALAEAFF
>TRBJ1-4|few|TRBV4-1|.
TGCGCCAGCAGCCAAGATTACACCGTCGGGTCGAGTGAAAAACTGTTTTTT
CASSQDYTVGSSEKLFF
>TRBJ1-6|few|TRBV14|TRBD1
TGTGCCAGCAGCCAAGATCGAAACAGGGGGGTCGGATCACCCCTCCACTTT
CASSQDRNRGVGSPLHF
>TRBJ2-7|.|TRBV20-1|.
TGCAGTGCTAGCCCCTACGAGCAGTACTTC
CSASPYEQYF
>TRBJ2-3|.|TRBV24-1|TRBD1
TGTGCCACCAGACAGGGGATGTGGCAGTATTTT
CATRQGMWQYF
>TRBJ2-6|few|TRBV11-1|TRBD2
TGTGCCAGCAGCTTAGCGCTTGGAGGGCTAGCGGAGTCCTCTGGGGCCAACGTCCTGACTTTC
CASSLALGGLAESSGANVLTF
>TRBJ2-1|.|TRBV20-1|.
TGCAGTATAACAGGGTTCGATGAGCAGTTCTTC
CSITGFDEQFF
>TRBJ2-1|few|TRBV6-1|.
TGTGCCAGCAGTGGATCTAGCAACAATGAGCAGTTCTTC
CASSGSSNNEQFF
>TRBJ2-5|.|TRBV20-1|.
TGCAGTGCTAGAGGGGGCCCAGAGACCCAGTACTTC
CSARGGPETQYF
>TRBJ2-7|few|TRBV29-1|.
TGCAGCGTTGTTTCCGGGGGTGACTACGAGCAGTACTTC
CSVVSGGDYEQYF
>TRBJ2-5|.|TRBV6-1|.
TGTGCCAGCAGTGACCCTCGGAGGAAAGAGACCCAGTACTTC
CASSDPRRKETQYF
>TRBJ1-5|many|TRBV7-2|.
TGTGCCAGCAGCTTAAGGTCAAATCAGCCCCAGCATTTT
CASSLRSNQPQHF
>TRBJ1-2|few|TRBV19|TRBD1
TGTGCCAGTAGTACCGGACAGGGGGGAGGCTACACCTTC
CASSTGQGGGYTF
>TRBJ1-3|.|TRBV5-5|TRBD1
TGTGCCAGCAGCTTGAACCCGACAGGGTACTACTCTGGAAACACCATATATTTT
CASSLNPTGYYSGNTIYF
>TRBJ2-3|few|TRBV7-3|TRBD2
TGTGCCAGCAGCTTCGGTAGCGGGATCACAGATACGCAGTATTTT
CASSFGSGITDTQYF
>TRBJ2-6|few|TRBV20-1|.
TGCAGTGCTAGATCCCCACCATTTGGGGCCAACGTCCTGACTTTC
CSARSPPFGANVLTF
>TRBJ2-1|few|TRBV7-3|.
TGTGCCAGCACCACTAATTCCGCCAATGAGCAGTTCTTC
CASTTNSANEQFF
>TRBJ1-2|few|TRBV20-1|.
TGCAGTGCTATTGCGCGGCGAGCTAACTATGGCTACACCTTC
CSAIARRANYGYTF
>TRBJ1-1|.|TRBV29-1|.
TGCAGCGTTGGTCCCCTTTGGGGGAACACTGAAGCTTTCTTT
CSVGPLWGNTEAFF
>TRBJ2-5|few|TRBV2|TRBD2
TGTGCCAGCAGCATACTAGCGGGAGTTCAAGAGACCCAGTACTTC
CASSILAGVQETQYF
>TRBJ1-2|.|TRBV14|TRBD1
TGTGCCAGCAGCCAAAACAGGGGTAGGGATGGCTACACCTTC
CASSQNRGRDGYTF
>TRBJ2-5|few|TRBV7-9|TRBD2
TGTGCCAGCACTAAGAGCTCTAGCGGGAGGGGAGAGACCCAGTACTTC
CASTKSSSGRGETQYF
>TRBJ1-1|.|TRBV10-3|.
TGTGCCATCAACCCCGGTGGTATCGAAGCTTTCTTT
CAINPGGIEAFF
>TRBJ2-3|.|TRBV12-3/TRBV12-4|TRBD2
TGTGCCAGCATCCGCGGGGGGCCCACAGATACGCAGTATTTT
CASIRGGPTDTQYF
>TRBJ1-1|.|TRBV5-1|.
TGCGCCAGCAGCACCAGGACGAACACTGAAGCTTTCTTT
CASSTRTNTEAFF
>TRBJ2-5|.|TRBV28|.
TGTGCCAGCAACCCCGGGCCCCAAGAGACCCAGTACTTC
CASNPGPQETQYF
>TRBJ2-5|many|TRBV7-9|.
TGTGCCAGCAGCTTAGATCGCGGGATATACCAAGAGACCCAGTACTTC
CASSLDRGIYQETQYF
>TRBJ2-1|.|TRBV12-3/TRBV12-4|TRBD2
TGTGCCAGCAGCCCCCCGCCAGCGGGAGGGGCCTACAATGAGCAGTTCTTC
CASSPPPAGGAYNEQFF
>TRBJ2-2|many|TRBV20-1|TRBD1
TGCAGTGCTAGAGAAGACAGGGGGTACCCCGGGGAGCTGTTTTTT
CSAREDRGYPGELFF
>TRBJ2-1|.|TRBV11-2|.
TGTGCCAGCAGCTTAGATCCATCCACGGAAGGGCGGGATGAGCAGTTCTTC
CASSLDPSTEGRDEQFF
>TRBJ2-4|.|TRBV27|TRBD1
TGTGCCAGCAGCCCCCGGACAGGCCCATTTCAGTACTTC
CASSPRTGPFQYF
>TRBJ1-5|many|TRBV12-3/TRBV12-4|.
TGTGCCAGCAGGGAGTCCAATCAGCCCCAGCATTTT
CASRESNQPQHF
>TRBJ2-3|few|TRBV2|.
TGTGCCAGCAGCGGCGGACGGACCAGAGGAGATACGCAGTATTTT
CASSGGRTRGDTQYF
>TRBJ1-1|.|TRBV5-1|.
TGCGCCAGCAGCCCGGGCTGGGGCAGGGGCACTGAAGCTTTCTTT
CASSPGWGRGTEAFF
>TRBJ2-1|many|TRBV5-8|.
TGTGCCAGCAGCATTGGTGGCAGGCGGATTAGCGATGAGCAGTTCTTC
CASSIGGRRISDEQFF
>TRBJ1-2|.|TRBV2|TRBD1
TGTGCCAGCAGTGAAGACAGGGGGCTTGGCTATGGCTACACCTTC
CASSEDRGLGYGYTF
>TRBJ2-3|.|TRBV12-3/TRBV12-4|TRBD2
TGTGCCAGCAGTCCCGGGACTATCACAGATACGCAGTATTTT
CASSPGTITDTQYF